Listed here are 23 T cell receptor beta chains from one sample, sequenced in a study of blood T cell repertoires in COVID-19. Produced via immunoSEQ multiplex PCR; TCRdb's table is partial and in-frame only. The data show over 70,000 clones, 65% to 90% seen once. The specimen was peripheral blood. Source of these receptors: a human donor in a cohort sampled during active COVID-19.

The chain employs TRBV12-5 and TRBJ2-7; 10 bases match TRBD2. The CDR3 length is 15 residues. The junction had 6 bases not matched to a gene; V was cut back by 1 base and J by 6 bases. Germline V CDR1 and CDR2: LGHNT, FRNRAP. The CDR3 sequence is CASGLGLAGVGEQYF. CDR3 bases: TGTGCTAGTGGTTTGGGGCTAGCGGGGGTCGGCGAGCAGTACTTC.

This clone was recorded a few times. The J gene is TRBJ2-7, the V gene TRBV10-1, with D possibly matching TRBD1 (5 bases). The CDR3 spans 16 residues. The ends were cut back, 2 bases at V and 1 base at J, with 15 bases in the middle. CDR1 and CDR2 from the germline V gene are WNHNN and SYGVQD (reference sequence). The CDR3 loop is CASSEVTDSESYEQYF. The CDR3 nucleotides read TGCGCCAGCAGTGAGGTGACAGACAGTGAGTCCTACGAGCAGTACTTC.

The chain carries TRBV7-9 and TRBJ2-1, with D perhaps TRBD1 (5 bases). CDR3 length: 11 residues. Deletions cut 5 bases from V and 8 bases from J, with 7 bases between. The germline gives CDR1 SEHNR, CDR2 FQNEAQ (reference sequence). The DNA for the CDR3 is TGTGCCAGCAGCGGCAGGGATGAGCAGTTCTTC. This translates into CASSGRDEQFF.

The DNA of the CDR3 is TGTGCCAGCAGCTTTCGGGGTGGCGAGCAGTACTTC. Its protein product is CASSFRGGEQYF. The chain employs TRBV7-3 and TRBJ2-7, with TRBD2 as a possible D gene (5 bases). The CDR3 length is 12 residues. CDR1 SGHTA and CDR2 FQGTGA come from the germline V gene. V was cut by 3 bases and J by 6 bases, with 9 bases left in between.

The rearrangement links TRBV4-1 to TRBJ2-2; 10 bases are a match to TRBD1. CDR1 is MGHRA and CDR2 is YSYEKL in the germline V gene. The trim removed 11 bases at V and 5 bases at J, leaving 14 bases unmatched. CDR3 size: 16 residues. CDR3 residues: CARRRPGQGRTGELFF. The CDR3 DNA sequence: TGCGCCCGCCGCCGGCCGGGACAGGGGAGGACCGGGGAGCTGTTTTTT.

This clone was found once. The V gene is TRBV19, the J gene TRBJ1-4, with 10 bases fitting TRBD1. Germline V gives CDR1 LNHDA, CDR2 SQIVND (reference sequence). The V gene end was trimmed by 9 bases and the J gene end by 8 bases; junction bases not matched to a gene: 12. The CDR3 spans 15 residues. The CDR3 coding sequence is TGTGCCAGCCAAGACCCCGGGACAGGGGACGAAAAACTGTTTTTT. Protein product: CASQDPGTGDEKLFF.

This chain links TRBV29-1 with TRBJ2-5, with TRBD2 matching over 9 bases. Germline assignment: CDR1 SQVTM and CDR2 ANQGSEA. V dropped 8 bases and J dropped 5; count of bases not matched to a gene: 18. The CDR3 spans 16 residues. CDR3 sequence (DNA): TGCAGCCCCCGCGGGTCTAGCGGGGTACCAAGGGAGACCCAGTACTTC. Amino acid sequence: CSPRGSSGVPRETQYF.

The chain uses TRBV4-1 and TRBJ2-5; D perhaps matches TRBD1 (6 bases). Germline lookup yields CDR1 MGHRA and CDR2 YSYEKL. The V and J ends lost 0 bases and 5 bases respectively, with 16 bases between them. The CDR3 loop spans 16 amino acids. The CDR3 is CASSQDHSGAAETQYF. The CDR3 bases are TGCGCCAGCAGCCAAGATCATTCAGGGGCCGCGGAGACCCAGTACTTC.

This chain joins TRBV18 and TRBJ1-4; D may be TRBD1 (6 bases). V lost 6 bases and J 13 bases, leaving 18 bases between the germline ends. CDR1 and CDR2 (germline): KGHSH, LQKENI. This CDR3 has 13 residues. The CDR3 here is CASSYGSAGALFF. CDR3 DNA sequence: TGTGCCAGCTCCTACGGTAGCGCGGGGGCACTGTTTTTT.

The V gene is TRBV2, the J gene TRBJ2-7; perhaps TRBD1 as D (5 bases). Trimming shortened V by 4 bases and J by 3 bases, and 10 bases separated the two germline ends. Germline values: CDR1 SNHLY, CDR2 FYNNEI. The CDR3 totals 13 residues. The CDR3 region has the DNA TGTGCCAGCAGTGGGCAGGGAAACTACGAGCAGTACTTC. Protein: CASSGQGNYEQYF.

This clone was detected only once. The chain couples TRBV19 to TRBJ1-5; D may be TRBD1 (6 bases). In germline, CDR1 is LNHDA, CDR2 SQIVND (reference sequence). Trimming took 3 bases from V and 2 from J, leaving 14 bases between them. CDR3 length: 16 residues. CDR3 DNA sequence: TGTGCCAGTAGTATCACAGGGATTTCTGGCAATCAGCCCCAGCATTTT. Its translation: CASSITGISGNQPQHF.

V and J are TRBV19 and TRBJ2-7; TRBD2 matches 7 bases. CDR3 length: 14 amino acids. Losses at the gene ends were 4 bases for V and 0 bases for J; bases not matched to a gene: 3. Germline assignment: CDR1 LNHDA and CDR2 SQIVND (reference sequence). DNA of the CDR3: TGTGCCAGTAGTAGGGACTATAACTCCTACGAGCAGTACTTC. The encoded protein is CASSRDYNSYEQYF.

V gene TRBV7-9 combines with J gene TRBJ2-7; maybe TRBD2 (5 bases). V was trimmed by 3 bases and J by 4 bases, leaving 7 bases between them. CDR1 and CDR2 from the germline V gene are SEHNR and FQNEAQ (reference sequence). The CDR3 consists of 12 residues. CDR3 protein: CASSFRGYEQYF. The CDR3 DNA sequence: TGTGCCAGCAGCTTTAGAGGGTACGAGCAGTACTTC. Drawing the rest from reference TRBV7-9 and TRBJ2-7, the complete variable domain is DTGVSQNPRHKITKRGQNVTFRCDPISEHNRLYWYRQTLGQGPEFLTYFQNEAQLEKSRLLSDRFSAERPKGSFSTLEIQRTEQGDSAMYLCASSFRGYEQYFGPGTRLTVT.

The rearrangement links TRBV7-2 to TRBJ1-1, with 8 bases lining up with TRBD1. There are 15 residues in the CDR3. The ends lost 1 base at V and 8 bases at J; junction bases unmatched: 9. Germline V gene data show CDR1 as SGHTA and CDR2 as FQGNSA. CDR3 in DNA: TGTGCCAGCAGCTTAGGTCACAGGGGGGGCGAGGAAGCTTTCTTT. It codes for CASSLGHRGGEEAFF.

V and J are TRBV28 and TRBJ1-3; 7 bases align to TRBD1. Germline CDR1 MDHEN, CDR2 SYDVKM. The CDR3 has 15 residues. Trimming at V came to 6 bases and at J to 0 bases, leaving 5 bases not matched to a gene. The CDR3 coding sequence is TGTGCCAGCAGGATACAGGGGCCCTCTGGAAACACCATATATTTT. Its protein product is CASRIQGPSGNTIYF.

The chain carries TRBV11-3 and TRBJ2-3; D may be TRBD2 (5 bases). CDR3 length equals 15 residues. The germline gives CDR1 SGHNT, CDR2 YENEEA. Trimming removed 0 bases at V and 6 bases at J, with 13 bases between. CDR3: CASSLEVRARDTQYF. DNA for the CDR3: TGTGCCAGCAGCTTAGAGGTGCGGGCCAGGGATACGCAGTATTTT.

The CDR3 DNA follows: TGTGCCAGCAGCTTATACAGGAACACTGAAGCTTTCTTT. Its translation: CASSLYRNTEAFF. V and J are TRBV7-2 and TRBJ1-1; D gene ambiguous. Trimming left V 2 bases short and J 1 base short, with 5 bases between. The CDR3 contains 13 residues. CDR1 and CDR2 from the germline V gene are SGHTA and FQGNSA.

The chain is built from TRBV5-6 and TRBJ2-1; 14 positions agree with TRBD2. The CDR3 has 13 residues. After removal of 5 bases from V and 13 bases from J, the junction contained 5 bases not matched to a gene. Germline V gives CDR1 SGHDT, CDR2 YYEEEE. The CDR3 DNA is TGTGCCAGCAGTTGGACTAGCGGGAGGATCCAGTTCTTC. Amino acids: CASSWTSGRIQFF.

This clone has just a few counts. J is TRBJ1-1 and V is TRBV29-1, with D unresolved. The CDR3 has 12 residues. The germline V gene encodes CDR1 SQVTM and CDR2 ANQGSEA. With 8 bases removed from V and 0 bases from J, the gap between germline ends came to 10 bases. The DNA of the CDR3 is TGCAGCTTTACAGAGATGAACACTGAAGCTTTCTTT. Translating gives CSFTEMNTEAFF.

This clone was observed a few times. The CDR3 DNA sequence: TGTGCAAGTCGCCATGCCCCACTCCGGGACTTCAACTACGAGCAGTACTTC. Amino acids: CASRHAPLRDFNYEQYF. The chain has TRBV12-2 and TRBJ2-7; the listed D gene, TRBD2, was not tested against the DNA. TRBV12-2 is given as a pseudogene. This CDR3 region has 17 residues.

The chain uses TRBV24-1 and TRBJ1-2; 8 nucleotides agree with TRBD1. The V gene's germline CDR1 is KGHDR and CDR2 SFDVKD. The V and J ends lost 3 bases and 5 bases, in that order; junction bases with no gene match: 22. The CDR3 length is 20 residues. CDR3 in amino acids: CATSDTGPGTGGLGKYGYTF. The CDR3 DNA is TGTGCCACCAGTGATACCGGGCCTGGGACAGGTGGCTTGGGGAAGTATGGCTACACCTTC.

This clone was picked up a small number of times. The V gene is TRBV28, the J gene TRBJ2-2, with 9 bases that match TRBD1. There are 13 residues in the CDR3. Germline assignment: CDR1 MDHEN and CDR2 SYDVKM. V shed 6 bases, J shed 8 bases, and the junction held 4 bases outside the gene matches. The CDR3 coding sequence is TGTGCCAGCAGACAGGGGGCGGAAGGGGAGCTGTTTTTT. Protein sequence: CASRQGAEGELFF.

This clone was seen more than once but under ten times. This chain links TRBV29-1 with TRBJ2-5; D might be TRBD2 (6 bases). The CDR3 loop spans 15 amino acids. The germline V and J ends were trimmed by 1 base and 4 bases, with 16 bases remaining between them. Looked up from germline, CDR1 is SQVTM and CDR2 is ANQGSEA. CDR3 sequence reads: CSVEGTGASLETQYF. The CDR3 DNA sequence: TGCAGCGTTGAAGGAACGGGAGCCTCCCTAGAGACCCAGTACTTC. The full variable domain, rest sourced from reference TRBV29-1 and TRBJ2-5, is SAVISQKPSRDICQRGTSLTIQCQVDSQVTMMFWYRQQPGQSLTLIATANQGSEATYESGFVIDKFPISRPNLTFSTLTVSNMSPEDSSIYLCSVEGTGASLETQYFGPGTRLLVL.